This T cell receptor beta chain was sequenced for a study of blood T cell repertoires in COVID-19. Study background: COVID-19 samples from acute and convalescent phases originated in the United States, Italy and Spain.

Assay: immunoSEQ multiplex PCR; the TCRdb copy retains only in-frame clones and omits some. The sample holds 200,000 to 250,000 clones; approximately 81% are singletons and the top ten take over 2.5%. The J segment lost 7 bases and the V segment lost 4 bases, leaving 6 bases of the junction unmatched. The CDR3 covers 16 residues. Looked up from germline, CDR1 is SGHNT and CDR2 is YENEEA. About this clone itself: The sample carries other DNA sequences with the same CDR3.

The receptor comes from a man between 45 and 60 years old who had recovered from COVID-19. The source material was peripheral blood. The J gene is TRBJ2-1, the V gene TRBV11-3, with 14 nucleotides matching TRBD2. The CDR3 protein is CASSSGLAGGRNEQFF. The DNA of the CDR3 is TGTGCCAGCAGCTCCGGACTAGCGGGAGGTAGGAATGAGCAGTTCTTC.